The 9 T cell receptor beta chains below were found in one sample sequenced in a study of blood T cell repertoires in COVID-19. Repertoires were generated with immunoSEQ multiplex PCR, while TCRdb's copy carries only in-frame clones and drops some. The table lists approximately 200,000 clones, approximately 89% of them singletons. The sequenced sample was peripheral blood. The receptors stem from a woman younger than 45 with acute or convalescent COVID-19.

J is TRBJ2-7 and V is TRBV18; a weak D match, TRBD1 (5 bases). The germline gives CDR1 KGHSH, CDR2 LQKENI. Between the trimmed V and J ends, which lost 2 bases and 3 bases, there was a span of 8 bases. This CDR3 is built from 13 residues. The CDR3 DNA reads TGTGCCAGCTCACCAGGGGCGAACTACGAGCAGTACTTC. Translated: CASSPGANYEQYF. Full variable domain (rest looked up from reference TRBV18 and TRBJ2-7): NAGVMQNPRHLVRRRGQEARLRCSPMKGHSHVYWYRQLPEEGLKFMVYLQKENIIDESGMPKERFSAEFPKEGPSILRIQQVVRGDSAAYFCASSPGANYEQYFGPGTRLTVT.

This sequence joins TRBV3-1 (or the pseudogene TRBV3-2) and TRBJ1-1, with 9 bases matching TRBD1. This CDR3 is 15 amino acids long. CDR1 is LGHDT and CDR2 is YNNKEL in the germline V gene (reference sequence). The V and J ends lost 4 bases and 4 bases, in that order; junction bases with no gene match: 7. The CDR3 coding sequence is TGTGCCAGCAGCCTCCAGGACAGGGGAGGCACTGAAGCTTTCTTT. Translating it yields CASSLQDRGGTEAFF.

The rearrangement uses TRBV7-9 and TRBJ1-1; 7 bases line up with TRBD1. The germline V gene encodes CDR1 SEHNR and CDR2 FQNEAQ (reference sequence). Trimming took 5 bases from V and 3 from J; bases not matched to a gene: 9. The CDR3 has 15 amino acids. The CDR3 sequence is CASSPRQGEDTEAFF. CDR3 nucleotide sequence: TGTGCCAGCAGCCCCAGACAGGGTGAGGACACTGAAGCTTTCTTT.

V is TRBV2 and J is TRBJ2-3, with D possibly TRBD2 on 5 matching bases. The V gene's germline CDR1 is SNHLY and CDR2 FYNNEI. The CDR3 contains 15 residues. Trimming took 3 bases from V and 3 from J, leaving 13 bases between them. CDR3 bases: TGTGCCAGCAGTGATAGCGCCACTATGACAGATACGCAGTATTTT. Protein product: CASSDSATMTDTQYF.

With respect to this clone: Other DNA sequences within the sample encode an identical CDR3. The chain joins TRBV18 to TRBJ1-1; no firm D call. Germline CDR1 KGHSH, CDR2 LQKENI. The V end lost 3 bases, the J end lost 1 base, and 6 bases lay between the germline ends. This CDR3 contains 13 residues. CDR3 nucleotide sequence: TGTGCCAGCTCACCTTCGGGGAACACTGAAGCTTTCTTT. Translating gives CASSPSGNTEAFF.

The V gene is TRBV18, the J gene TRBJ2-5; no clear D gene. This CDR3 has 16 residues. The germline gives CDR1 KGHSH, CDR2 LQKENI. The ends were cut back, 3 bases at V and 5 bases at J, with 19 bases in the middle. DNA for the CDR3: TGTGCCAGCTCACCCCTGGTGTCTGGTATCGGGGAGACCCAGTACTTC. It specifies CASSPLVSGIGETQYF.

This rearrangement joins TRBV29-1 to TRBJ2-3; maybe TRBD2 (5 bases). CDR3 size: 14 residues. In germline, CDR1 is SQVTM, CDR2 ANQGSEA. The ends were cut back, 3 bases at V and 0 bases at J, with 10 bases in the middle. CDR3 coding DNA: TGCAGCGTTGAGGCGGGCCCTAGCACAGATACGCAGTATTTT. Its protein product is CSVEAGPSTDTQYF.

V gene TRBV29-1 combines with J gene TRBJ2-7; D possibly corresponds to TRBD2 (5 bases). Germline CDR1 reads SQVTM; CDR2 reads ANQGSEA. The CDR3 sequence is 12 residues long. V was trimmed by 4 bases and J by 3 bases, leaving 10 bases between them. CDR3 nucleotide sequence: TGCAGCGTTGGGAGGACTGGCTACGAGCAGTACTTC. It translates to CSVGRTGYEQYF.

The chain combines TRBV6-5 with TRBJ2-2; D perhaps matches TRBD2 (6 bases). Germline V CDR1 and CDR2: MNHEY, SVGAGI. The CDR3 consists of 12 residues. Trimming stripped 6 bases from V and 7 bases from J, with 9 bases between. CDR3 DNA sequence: TGTGCCAGCAGGCCCGGGGGCGGGGAGCTGTTTTTT. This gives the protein CASRPGGGELFF.